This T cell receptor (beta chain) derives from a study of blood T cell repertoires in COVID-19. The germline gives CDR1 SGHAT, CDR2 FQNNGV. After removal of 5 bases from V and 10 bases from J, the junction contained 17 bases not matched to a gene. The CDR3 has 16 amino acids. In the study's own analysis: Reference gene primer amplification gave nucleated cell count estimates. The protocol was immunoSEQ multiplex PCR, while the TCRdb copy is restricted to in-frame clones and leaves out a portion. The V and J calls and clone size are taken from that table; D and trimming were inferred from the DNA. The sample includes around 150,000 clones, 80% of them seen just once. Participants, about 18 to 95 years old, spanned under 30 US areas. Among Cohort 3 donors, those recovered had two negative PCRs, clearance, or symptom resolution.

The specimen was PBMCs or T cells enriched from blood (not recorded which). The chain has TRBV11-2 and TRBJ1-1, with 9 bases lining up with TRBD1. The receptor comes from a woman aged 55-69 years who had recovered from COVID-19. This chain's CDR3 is CASSQLVPGQGLGAFF. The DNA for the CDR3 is TGTGCCAGCAGCCAACTGGTCCCGGGACAGGGTCTGGGAGCTTTCTTT. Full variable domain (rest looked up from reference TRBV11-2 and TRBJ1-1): EAGVAQSPRYKIIEKRQSVAFWCNPISGHATLYWYQQILGQGPKLLIQFQNNGVVDDSQLPKDRFSAERLKGVDSTLKIQPAKLEDSAVYLCASSQLVPGQGLGAFFGQGTRLTVV.